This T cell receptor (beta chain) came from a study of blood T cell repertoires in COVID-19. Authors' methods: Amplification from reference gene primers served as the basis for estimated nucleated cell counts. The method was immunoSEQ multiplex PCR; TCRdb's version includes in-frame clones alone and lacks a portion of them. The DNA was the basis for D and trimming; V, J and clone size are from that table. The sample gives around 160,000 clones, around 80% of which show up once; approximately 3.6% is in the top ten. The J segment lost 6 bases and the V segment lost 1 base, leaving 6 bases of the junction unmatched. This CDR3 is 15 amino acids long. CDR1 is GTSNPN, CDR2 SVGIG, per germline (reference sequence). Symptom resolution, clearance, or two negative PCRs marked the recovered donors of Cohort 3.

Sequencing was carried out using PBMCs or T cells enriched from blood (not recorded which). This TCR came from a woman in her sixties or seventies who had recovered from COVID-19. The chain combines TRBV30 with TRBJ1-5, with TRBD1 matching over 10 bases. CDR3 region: CAWSGDRGEFQPQHF. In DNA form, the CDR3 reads TGTGCCTGGAGTGGGGACAGGGGAGAATTTCAGCCCCAGCATTTT.